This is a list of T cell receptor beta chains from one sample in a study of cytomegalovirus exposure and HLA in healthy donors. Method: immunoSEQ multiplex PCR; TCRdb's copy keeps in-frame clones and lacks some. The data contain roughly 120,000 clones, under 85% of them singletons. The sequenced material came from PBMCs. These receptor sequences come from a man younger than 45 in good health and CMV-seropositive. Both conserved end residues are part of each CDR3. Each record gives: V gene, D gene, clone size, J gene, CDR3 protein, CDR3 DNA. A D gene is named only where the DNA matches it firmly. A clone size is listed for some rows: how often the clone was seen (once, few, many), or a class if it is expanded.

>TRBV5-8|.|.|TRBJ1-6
CASRLRDFLGSPLHF
TGTGCCAGTAGACTGAGGGACTTTTTAGGATCACCCCTCCACTTT
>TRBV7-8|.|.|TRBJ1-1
CASSLQGKGTEAFF
TGTGCCAGCAGTTTACAGGGAAAAGGGACTGAAGCTTTCTTT
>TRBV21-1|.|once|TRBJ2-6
CASSKENRESAGANVLTF
TGTGCCAGCAGCAAAGAGAACAGGGAAAGTGCTGGGGCCAACGTCCTGACTTTC
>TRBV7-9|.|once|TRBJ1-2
CASAHGTTNYGYTF
TGTGCCAGCGCTCATGGGACTACTAACTATGGCTACACCTTC
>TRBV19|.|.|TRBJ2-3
CASSTNPTTDTQYF
TGTGCCAGTAGTACCAATCCCACTACAGATACGCAGTATTTT
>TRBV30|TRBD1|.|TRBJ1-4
CAWSVREGQIGRLVEKLFF
TGTGCCTGGAGTGTACGTGAGGGACAGATCGGTCGGTTGGTTGAAAAACTGTTTTTT
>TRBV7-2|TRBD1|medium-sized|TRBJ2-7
CASSLVSGQGSYEQYF
TGTGCCAGCAGCTTAGTGTCTGGACAGGGGTCGTACGAGCAGTACTTC
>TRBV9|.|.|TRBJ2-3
CASSLASLDTDTQYF
TGTGCCAGCAGTTTGGCCTCACTGGACACGGATACGCAGTATTTT
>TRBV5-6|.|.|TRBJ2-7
CASSFGSSYEQYF
TGTGCCAGCAGCTTTGGGAGTTCCTACGAGCAGTACTTC
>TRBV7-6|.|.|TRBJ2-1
CASSSNPTNNEQFF
TGTGCCAGCAGTTCTAACCCTACGAACAATGAGCAGTTCTTC
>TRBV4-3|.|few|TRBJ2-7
CASSQGAGSYEQYF
TGCGCCAGCAGCCAAGGGGCAGGCTCCTACGAGCAGTACTTC
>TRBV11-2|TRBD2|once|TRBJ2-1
CASTPGLAYNEQFF
TGTGCCAGCACCCCGGGACTAGCCTACAATGAGCAGTTCTTC
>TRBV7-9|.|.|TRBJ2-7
CASSPFPSYEQYF
TGTGCCAGCAGCCCCTTCCCATCCTACGAGCAGTACTTC
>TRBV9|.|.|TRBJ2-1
CASSVESSSYNEQFF
TGTGCCAGCAGCGTAGAAAGCTCCTCCTACAATGAGCAGTTCTTC
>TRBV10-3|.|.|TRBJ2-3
CAISGGHTDTQYF
TGTGCCATCAGTGGGGGACACACAGATACGCAGTATTTT
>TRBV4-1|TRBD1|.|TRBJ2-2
CASRLRTGETGELFF
TGCGCCAGCAGGCTGAGGACAGGGGAGACCGGGGAGCTGTTTTTT
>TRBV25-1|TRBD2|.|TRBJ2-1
CTSRETSGGTNEQFF
TGTACCAGCAGGGAAACTAGCGGGGGGACCAATGAGCAGTTCTTC
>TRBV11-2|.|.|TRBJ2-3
CASSLYPDTQYF
TGTGCCAGCAGCTTATATCCAGATACGCAGTATTTT
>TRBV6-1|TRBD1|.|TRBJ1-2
CASSEVPGQGLDGYTF
TGTGCCAGCAGTGAGGTGCCGGGACAGGGTTTGGATGGCTACACCTTC
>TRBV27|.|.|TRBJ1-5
CASSLYAINQPQHF
TGTGCCAGCAGTTTATACGCTATCAATCAGCCCCAGCATTTT
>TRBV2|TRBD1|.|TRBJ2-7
CASSGTGQGKVGESYEQYF
TGTGCCAGCAGTGGGACGGGACAGGGGAAGGTTGGAGAGTCCTACGAGCAGTACTTC
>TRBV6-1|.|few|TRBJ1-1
CASSDRASEAFF
TGTGCCAGCAGTGACAGGGCTAGTGAAGCTTTCTTT
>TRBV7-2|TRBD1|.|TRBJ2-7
CASSRPGTEGSYEQYF
TGTGCCAGCAGCCGACCCGGGACAGAGGGATCCTACGAGCAGTACTTC
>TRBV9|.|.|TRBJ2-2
CASSVVAGELFF
TGTGCCAGCAGCGTAGTAGCTGGGGAGCTGTTTTTT
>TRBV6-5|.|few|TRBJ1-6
CASSPDSGTFAYHF
TGTGCCAGCAGTCCTGATTCCGGGACATTTGCCTACCACTTT
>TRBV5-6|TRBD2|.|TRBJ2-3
CASSSGLAGGWTDTQYF
TGTGCCAGCAGCTCCGGGCTAGCGGGGGGTTGGACAGATACGCAGTATTTT
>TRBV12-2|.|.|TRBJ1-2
CASRLGGQGASGYTF
TGTGCAAGTCGCTTAGGGGGACAGGGGGCGTCGGGCTACACCTTC
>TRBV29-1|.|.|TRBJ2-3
CSVDSGDTQYF
TGCAGCGTTGACTCGGGTGATACGCAGTATTTT
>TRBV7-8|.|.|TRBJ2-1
CASSPTTGINEQFF
TGTGCCAGCAGCCCGACGACAGGAATCAATGAGCAGTTCTTC
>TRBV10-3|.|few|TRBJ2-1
CAISEPSGYSYNEQFF
TGTGCCATCAGTGAGCCCAGCGGATACTCCTACAATGAGCAGTTCTTC
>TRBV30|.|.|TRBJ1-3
CAWSESLGNTIYF
TGTGCCTGGAGTGAATCATTGGGAAACACCATATATTTT
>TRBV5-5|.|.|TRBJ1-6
CASRDTGSSYNSPLHF
TGTGCCAGCAGGGACACCGGGAGCTCCTATAATTCACCCCTCCACTTT
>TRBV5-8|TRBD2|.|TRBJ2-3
CASSLVRGGRTDTQYF
TGTGCCAGCAGCTTGGTTCGGGGGGGGCGCACAGATACGCAGTATTTT
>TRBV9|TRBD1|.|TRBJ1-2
CASSSTRGTGINYGYTF
TGTGCCAGCAGCTCCACCCGAGGGACAGGGATTAACTATGGCTACACCTTC
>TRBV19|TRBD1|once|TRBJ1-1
CASDPGQGNTEAFF
TGTGCCAGTGATCCGGGACAGGGAAATACTGAAGCTTTCTTT
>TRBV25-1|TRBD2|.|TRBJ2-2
CASSELLSGGKTGELFF
TGTGCCAGCAGTGAGCTACTTAGCGGGGGGAAAACCGGGGAGCTGTTTTTT
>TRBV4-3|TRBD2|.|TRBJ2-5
CASSQAGGLGLETQYF
TGCGCCAGCAGCCAAGCTGGGGGACTAGGCTTAGAGACCCAGTACTTC
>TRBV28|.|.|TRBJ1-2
CASSSRGGYGYTF
TGTGCCAGCAGTAGCAGGGGTGGGTATGGCTACACCTTC
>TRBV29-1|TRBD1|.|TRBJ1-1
CSVIGTGSNTEAFF
TGCAGCGTGATCGGGACAGGATCCAACACTGAAGCTTTCTTT
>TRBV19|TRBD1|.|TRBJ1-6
CASRGRDRQDSPLHF
TGTGCCAGTAGAGGGCGGGACAGGCAAGATTCACCCCTCCACTTT
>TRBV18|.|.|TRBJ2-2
CASSPSGELFF
TGTGCCAGCTCACCCTCGGGGGAGCTGTTTTTT
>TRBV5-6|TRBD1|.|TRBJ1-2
CASSWGDRGGYTF
TGTGCCAGCAGCTGGGGGGACAGGGGGGGCTACACCTTC
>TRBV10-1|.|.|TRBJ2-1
CASSAGEGYGEQFF
TGCGCCAGCAGTGCAGGGGAGGGCTACGGTGAGCAGTTCTTC
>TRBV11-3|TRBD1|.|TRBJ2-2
CASSLVRGSNTGELFF
TGTGCCAGCAGCTTAGTCAGGGGGTCGAACACCGGGGAGCTGTTTTTT
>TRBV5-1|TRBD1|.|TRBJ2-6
CASSLLRGTGLSGANVLTF
TGCGCCAGCAGCTTGTTAAGGGGGACAGGCCTCTCTGGGGCCAACGTCCTGACTTTC
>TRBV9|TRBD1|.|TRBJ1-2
CASSVVGDSYGYTF
TGTGCCAGCAGCGTAGTTGGGGACAGCTATGGCTACACCTTC
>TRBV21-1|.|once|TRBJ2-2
CASSKGSLGLAGGELFF
TGTGCCAGCAGCAAAGGTTCATTAGGGCTAGCGGGGGGGGAGCTGTTTTTT
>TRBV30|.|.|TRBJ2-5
CAWSKTGRETQYF
TGTGCCTGGAGTAAGACAGGACGGGAGACCCAGTACTTC
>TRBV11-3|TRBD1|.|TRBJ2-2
CATRGGANTGELFF
TGTGCCACCAGAGGGGGCGCGAACACCGGGGAGCTGTTTTTT